This is a list of T cell receptor beta chains from one sample in a study of cytomegalovirus exposure and HLA in healthy donors. Produced via immunoSEQ multiplex PCR; TCRdb's table is partial and in-frame only. This table has approximately 150,000 clones, 82% appearing once. Sequencing was done on a sample of PBMCs. These receptors all stem from a male donor in good health and CMV-seronegative. The CDR3 runs from the conserved cysteine through the conserved F or W. D genes are given only for firm matches. Some rows have no size entry. The others give once, few or many, or a class for an expanded clone.

cdr3_nt,cdr3_aa,clone_size,v_call,d_call,j_call
TGTGCCAGCAGCCCCTTAGGACAGGGTATTGAGGAGATGGATACGCAGTATTTT,CASSPLGQGIEEMDTQYF,.,TRBV4-2,TRBD1,TRBJ2-3
TGTGCCAGTAGCCAGGTACCCTCCGAGCAGTACTTC,CASSQVPSEQYF,.,TRBV19,.,TRBJ2-7
TGTGCCAGCAGTTTACCACCGACAGGGGGCTATTCACCCCTCCACTTT,CASSLPPTGGYSPLHF,.,TRBV2,TRBD1,TRBJ1-6
TGTGCCAGCAGCCCGGGGACTAGCGGGAGGTGGTACGAGCAGTACTTC,CASSPGTSGRWYEQYF,.,TRBV7-9,TRBD2,TRBJ2-7
TGTGCCAGCAGCTTTTCCACAGGCGCTGAAGCTTTCTTT,CASSFSTGAEAFF,.,TRBV7-2,.,TRBJ1-1
TGTGCCAGCTGCCCTATTGACAGAAGGCCCGGGGAGCTGTTTTTT,CASCPIDRRPGELFF,.,TRBV7-9,.,TRBJ2-2
TGTGCCAGTAGCCTCACGGCGGGGCAGGAGACCCAGTACTTC,CASSLTAGQETQYF,.,TRBV19,.,TRBJ2-5
TGTGCCAGCAGTTCTCGGGGGGGCAACACTGAAGCTTTCTTT,CASSSRGGNTEAFF,once,TRBV6-5,.,TRBJ1-1
TGTGCCAGCAGCGTAGGGGGCACCTACAATGAGCAGTTCTTC,CASSVGGTYNEQFF,.,TRBV9,.,TRBJ2-1
TGTGCCAGCAGCCAAATCCTCACAGGCACAGACTATGGCTACACCTTC,CASSQILTGTDYGYTF,.,TRBV16,.,TRBJ1-2
TGTGCCAGCAGTGAAGGGACAAGACGGGGAGGTGAGCAGTTCTTC,CASSEGTRRGGEQFF,.,TRBV6-1,.,TRBJ2-1
TGTGCCAGCAGTGAATTTAAGAGGAATGAGCAGTTCTTC,CASSEFKRNEQFF,few,TRBV2,.,TRBJ2-1
TGTGCCAGCAGCGCCGCAGGGGGCGTGAACACTGAAGCTTTCTTT,CASSAAGGVNTEAFF,.,TRBV7-6,TRBD1,TRBJ1-1
TGTGCCAGCAGCTTAGGCGAGGGGGTCAGTCAGCCCCAGCATTTT,CASSLGEGVSQPQHF,once,TRBV7-8,.,TRBJ1-5
TGTGCCAGCAGTTCTACCCTGGGTTGGCCCTTCTACAGGTCTAATGAAAAACTGTTTTTT,CASSSTLGWPFYRSNEKLFF,few,TRBV28,.,TRBJ1-4
TGTGCCAGCGTGATGGGCGACGGAGGTGAAGACACCATATATTTT,CASVMGDGGEDTIYF,.,TRBV6-1,.,TRBJ1-3
TGTGCCATCAGGGGGCGGACCGAATACGAGCAGTACTTC,CAIRGRTEYEQYF,.,TRBV10-3,.,TRBJ2-7
TGTGCCAGCAGTTATCTTGGGACAGGGGCCTCCTACGAGCAGTACTTC,CASSYLGTGASYEQYF,.,TRBV27,TRBD1,TRBJ2-7
TGTGCCAGCAGCCCCCCGACTAGAGACAATGAGCAGTTCTTC,CASSPPTRDNEQFF,.,TRBV9,.,TRBJ2-1
TGTGCCAGCATCTCGACAGGGCTAAAGAGTGGCTACACCTTC,CASISTGLKSGYTF,.,TRBV6-1,TRBD1,TRBJ1-2
TGTGCCAGTAGTATAGCCGGACAGCCTACTCAGCCCCAGCATTTT,CASSIAGQPTQPQHF,.,TRBV19,.,TRBJ1-5
TGTGCCAGCAGCTTAGGCGCCTGGGCGCAGGATGAAAAACTGTTTTTT,CASSLGAWAQDEKLFF,.,TRBV7-7,.,TRBJ1-4
TGTGCCAGCTCACCACCCGTGAACACTGAAGCTTTCTTT,CASSPPVNTEAFF,.,TRBV18,.,TRBJ1-1
TGTGCCAGCAGCAGGTCTTCGGGAAACATTCAGTACTTC,CASSRSSGNIQYF,.,TRBV7-2,.,TRBJ2-4
TGTGCCAGCGCACCGGGACTAGGCCCCTACGAGCAGTACTTC,CASAPGLGPYEQYF,few,TRBV28,TRBD2,TRBJ2-7
TGTGCCAGCAGTTTAAGTGGACAGGGTGCCCACGAGCAGTACTTC,CASSLSGQGAHEQYF,.,TRBV28,TRBD1,TRBJ2-7
TGTGCCAGCAGCTTAGAGAGCTACGAGCAGTACTTC,CASSLESYEQYF,.,TRBV7-2,.,TRBJ2-7
TGTGCCAGCAGCGTAGCCTCGACAGGGACGAGAGAGACCCAGTACTTC,CASSVASTGTRETQYF,.,TRBV9,TRBD1,TRBJ2-5
TGTGCCAGCAGAGTAGCGGGTCACACAGATACGCAGTATTTT,CASRVAGHTDTQYF,.,TRBV28,TRBD2,TRBJ2-3
TGTGCCAGCAGCCTCCACCCGGAGACAGGGGGCACTGAAGCTTTCTTT,CASSLHPETGGTEAFF,.,TRBV11-2,TRBD1,TRBJ1-1
TGTGCCAGCAGTCGAGGGATGACCGGGGAGCTGTTTTTT,CASSRGMTGELFF,.,TRBV25-1,.,TRBJ2-2
TGTGCCAGCAGCTCCAGACTAGCGGGGGTCTTACAAGAGACCCAGTACTTC,CASSSRLAGVLQETQYF,.,TRBV7-6,TRBD2,TRBJ2-5
TGTGCCAGCAGCCTTGAACGACAAGCGGTAAATGAGCAGTTCTTC,CASSLERQAVNEQFF,once,TRBV4-2,.,TRBJ2-1
TGTGCCTGGAGTGTACTCCGGACAGGCGAATCCCCCTTCTACGAGCAGTACTTC,CAWSVLRTGESPFYEQYF,.,TRBV30,TRBD1,TRBJ2-7
TGTGCCAGCTCACCCGTGGACACCATGAACACTGAAGCTTTCTTT,CASSPVDTMNTEAFF,few,TRBV18,.,TRBJ1-1
TGTGCCAGCAGCTTAAGTGGGAGGGGTTCGATGGCTTTCTTT,CASSLSGRGSMAFF,.,TRBV7-2,.,TRBJ1-1
TGCGCCAGCAGCCAGTTCGCGCCACCCAACACCATATATTTT,CASSQFAPPNTIYF,.,TRBV4-3,.,TRBJ1-3
TGTGCCAGCAGCTTAAGGGGGGTGGACAGGGGATATGACACTGAAGCTTTCTTT,CASSLRGVDRGYDTEAFF,.,TRBV7-3,TRBD1,TRBJ1-1
TGTGCCAGCAGTTATGCAGGGAATGAGCAGTTCTTC,CASSYAGNEQFF,few,TRBV27,.,TRBJ2-1
TGTGCCAGCAGCGTAGGCGGGGGGGGCGCCTATAATTCACCCCTCCACTTT,CASSVGGGGAYNSPLHF,.,TRBV9,.,TRBJ1-6
TGTTCCGGGATGACTAGCGGGAGAGACGAGCAGTACTTC,CSGMTSGRDEQYF,.,TRBV7-9,TRBD2,TRBJ2-7
TGTGCCAGCAGACGGGGGGGTGCGAAGTACTTC,CASRRGGAKYF,.,TRBV6-1,TRBD2,TRBJ2-7
TGTGCCAGCAGTCTGGACTCCGGAGGATACAATGAGCAGTTCTTC,CASSLDSGGYNEQFF,.,TRBV27,.,TRBJ2-1
TGTGCCAGCAGTAACAGGGATACTGAAGCTTTCTTT,CASSNRDTEAFF,.,TRBV2,.,TRBJ1-1
TGTGCCAGCAGCGTAGGGACCCAGGGGTCCTATTACAATGAGCAGTTCTTC,CASSVGTQGSYYNEQFF,.,TRBV9,.,TRBJ2-1
TGTGCCAGCAGTTTCGTCCATAGCCCTGAGCAGTTCTTC,CASSFVHSPEQFF,.,TRBV28,.,TRBJ2-1
TGTGCCAGCAGCTTGAGTCACAGCCACAATGAGCAGTTCTTC,CASSLSHSHNEQFF,.,TRBV5-4,.,TRBJ2-1
TGCAGCGTTTACGCGGGCCCCACCTACAATGAGCAGTTCTTC,CSVYAGPTYNEQFF,few,TRBV29-1,.,TRBJ2-1
TGTGCCAGTAGTATTTACGGGACAGGCAATGAGCAGTTCTTC,CASSIYGTGNEQFF,.,TRBV19,TRBD1,TRBJ2-1
TGTGCCAGCAGCTTGGCATTACAGATTGAGAGTGAAAAACTGTTTTTT,CASSLALQIESEKLFF,few,TRBV5-5,.,TRBJ1-4
TGTGCCAGCTCACCTCGAGGGGGGGTTTGGCCCTATAATTCACCCCTCCACTTT,CASSPRGGVWPYNSPLHF,.,TRBV18,.,TRBJ1-6
TGTGCCAGCAGCCAAGTGACCTTCAGGGGGCGAAGCTATGGCTACACCTTC,CASSQVTFRGRSYGYTF,.,TRBV14,TRBD1,TRBJ1-2
TGTTCCAGCAGCCCGCAAGGACAGGGCATGGGCACTGAAGCTTTCTTT,CSSSPQGQGMGTEAFF,.,TRBV7-9,TRBD1,TRBJ1-1
TGCGCCAGCAGCTTGAGTCGGACAGGGGCCGGGAGTGAAGCTTTCTTT,CASSLSRTGAGSEAFF,.,TRBV5-1,TRBD1,TRBJ1-1
TGTGCCAGCAGTCAATTCCAGGGGGCCCCGCAGTATTTT,CASSQFQGAPQYF,.,TRBV27,TRBD1,TRBJ2-3